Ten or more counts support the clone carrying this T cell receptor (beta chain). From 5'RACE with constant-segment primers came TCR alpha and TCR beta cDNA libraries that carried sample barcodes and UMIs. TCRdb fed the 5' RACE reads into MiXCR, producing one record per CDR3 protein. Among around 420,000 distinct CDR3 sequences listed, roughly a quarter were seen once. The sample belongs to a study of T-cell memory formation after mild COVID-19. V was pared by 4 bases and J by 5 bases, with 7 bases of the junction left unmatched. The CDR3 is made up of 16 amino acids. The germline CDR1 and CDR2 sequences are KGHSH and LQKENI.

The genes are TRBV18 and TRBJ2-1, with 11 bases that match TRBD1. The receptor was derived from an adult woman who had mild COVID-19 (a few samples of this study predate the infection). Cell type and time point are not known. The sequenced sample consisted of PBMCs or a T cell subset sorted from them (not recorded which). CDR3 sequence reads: CASSQDRGRADNEQFF. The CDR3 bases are TGTGCCAGCTCACAGGACAGGGGGCGTGCGGACAATGAGCAGTTCTTC. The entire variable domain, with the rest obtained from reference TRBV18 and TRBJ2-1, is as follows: NAGVMQNPRHLVRRRGQEARLRCSPMKGHSHVYWYRQLPEEGLKFMVYLQKENIIDESGMPKERFSAEFPKEGPSILRIQQVVRGDSAAYFCASSQDRGRADNEQFFGPGTRLTVL.